The 14 T cell receptor beta chains listed next were all sequenced from one sample in a study of blood T cell repertoires in COVID-19. Libraries were prepared by immunoSEQ multiplex PCR; TCRdb keeps only in-frame clonotypes and omits some of them. The sample lists roughly 57,000 clones; 89% were seen once. The sample consisted of peripheral blood. The receptors originated from a human donor in a cohort sampled during active COVID-19.

The J gene is TRBJ2-7, the V gene TRBV7-9; D is possibly TRBD1 (6 bases). The V gene lost 5 bases and the J gene lost 3 bases, with 14 bases spanning the gap. Germline CDR1 reads SEHNR; CDR2 reads FQNEAQ (reference sequence). This CDR3 contains 14 residues. DNA of the CDR3: TGTGCCAGCAGCCCTACAGGGACCAGCTACGAGCAGTACTTC. Translation gives CASSPTGTSYEQYF.

This chain joins TRBV4-3 and TRBJ1-5; D is ambiguous. V lost 0 bases and J lost 0, with 9 bases in between. The germline gives CDR1 LGHNA, CDR2 YSLEER. The CDR3 loop spans 16 amino acids. The CDR3 protein is CASSQDRRSSNQPQHF. The CDR3 DNA follows: TGCGCCAGCAGCCAAGATAGGCGGTCTAGCAATCAGCCCCAGCATTTT.

The CDR3 DNA reads TGCGCCAGCAGCTGGACAGGGGTGGCCACTGAAGCTTTCTTT. Translated: CASSWTGVATEAFF. This sequence joins TRBV5-1 and TRBJ1-1; 9 nucleotides line up with TRBD1. The CDR3 has 14 amino acids. Germline V gives CDR1 SGHRS, CDR2 YFSETQ. The junction had 4 bases not matched to a gene; V was cut back by 3 bases and J by 4 bases. Full variable domain (missing parts from reference TRBV5-1 and TRBJ1-1): KAGVTQTPRYLIKTRGQQVTLSCSPISGHRSVSWYQQTPGQGLQFLFEYFSETQRNKGNFPGRFSGRQFSNSRSEMNVSTLELGDSALYLCASSWTGVATEAFFGQGTRLTVV.

The chain couples TRBV12-3 or TRBV12-4 to TRBJ1-6; the D is unclear. The CDR3 consists of 12 residues. V was pared by 3 bases and J by 8 bases, with 5 bases between. The CDR3 nucleotides read TGTGCCAGCAGTTTTGCAGATTCACCCCTCCACTTT. Its translation: CASSFADSPLHF.

The genes are TRBV5-1 and TRBJ2-7, with 7 bases matching TRBD1. CDR1 and CDR2 from the germline V gene are SGHRS and YFSETQ. The J segment lost 4 bases and the V segment lost 4 bases, leaving 8 bases of the junction unmatched. This CDR3 comprises 14 residues. DNA for the CDR3: TGCGCCAGCAGCCCCCCGGGACAGATTTACGAGCAGTACTTC. Translation: CASSPPGQIYEQYF.

This chain connects TRBV19 to TRBJ2-7; 10 bases agree with TRBD1. The CDR3 covers 13 residues. Germline V lookup: CDR1 LNHDA, CDR2 SQIVND (reference sequence). Trimming at V came to 3 bases and at J to 6 bases, leaving 2 bases not matched to a gene. CDR3: CASSIRTGGEQYF. The CDR3 nucleotides are TGTGCCAGTAGTATCAGGACAGGGGGCGAGCAGTACTTC.

The CDR3 bases are TGTGCCAGCAGTGCGGGACTAGCAGGAGATACGCAGTATTTT. Translating it yields CASSAGLAGDTQYF. The gene calls are TRBV2 and TRBJ2-3; 9 bases line up with TRBD2. Trimming took 4 bases from V and 5 from J; bases not matched to a gene: 4. CDR3 length: 14 amino acids. Germline CDR1 reads SNHLY; CDR2 reads FYNNEI. Full variable domain (outside the CDR3, taken from reference TRBV2 and TRBJ2-3): EPEVTQTPSHQVTQMGQEVILRCVPISNHLYFYWYRQILGQKVEFLVSFYNNEISEKSEIFDDQFSVERPDGSNFTLKIRSTKLEDSAMYFCASSAGLAGDTQYFGPGTRLTVL.

J is TRBJ1-4 and V is TRBV7-9, with a tentative D call TRBD1 (6 bases). Trimming left V 1 base short and J 3 bases short, with 12 bases between. The CDR3 is 16 amino acids. Per the germline V gene, CDR1 is SEHNR and CDR2 is FQNEAQ (reference sequence). CDR3 DNA sequence: TGTGCCAGCAGCTTAGTGGGGGCAGGGTCTAATGAAAAACTGTTTTTT. Translated: CASSLVGAGSNEKLFF.

Only one count was recorded for this clone. The V gene is TRBV7-8, the J gene TRBJ1-6, with 11 nucleotides matching TRBD1. V lost 4 bases, J lost 5 bases, and 7 bases stayed unmatched. This CDR3 spans 17 amino acids. Germline V gene data show CDR1 as SGHVS and CDR2 as FQNEAQ. The CDR3 DNA is TGTGCCAGCAGCTCTAGGACAGGGGGCGATAATAATTCACCCCTCCACTTT. Its translation: CASSSRTGGDNNSPLHF.

V usage is TRBV7-2 and J usage is TRBJ2-7, with no clear D. V dropped 3 bases and J dropped 1 base, with 10 bases sitting between them. The CDR3 has 14 amino acids. Germline V gene data show CDR1 as SGHTA and CDR2 as FQGNSA. The CDR3 sequence: CASSLITESYEQYF. CDR3 DNA: TGTGCCAGCAGCTTGATTACGGAGTCCTACGAGCAGTACTTC. Looking up the rest from reference TRBV7-2 and TRBJ2-7 gives the full variable domain: GAGVSQSPSNKVTEKGKDVELRCDPISGHTALYWYRQSLGQGLEFLIYFQGNSAPDKSGLPSDRFSAERTGGSVSTLTIQRTQQEDSAVYLCASSLITESYEQYFGPGTRLTVT.

This clone appeared a few times. The chain employs TRBV6-2 or TRBV6-3 and TRBJ2-1, with D perhaps matching TRBD2 (6 bases). Germline V gene data show CDR1 as MNHEY and CDR2 as SVGEGT. CDR3 length: 12 amino acids. V was pared by 0 bases and J by 12 bases, with 9 bases between. This chain's CDR3 is CASSYSAGRQFF. DNA for the CDR3: TGTGCCAGCAGTTACTCGGCGGGGAGGCAGTTCTTC.

The chain combines TRBV27 with TRBJ1-3; 7 bases match TRBD1. The CDR3 loop spans 15 amino acids. J gave up 3 bases and V 5 bases, and 7 bases lay outside the gene matches. The germline gives CDR1 MNHEY, CDR2 SMNVEV (reference sequence). The CDR3 DNA follows: TGTGCCAGCAGTGCAAAACAGGGGTTTGGAAACACCATATATTTT. It encodes CASSAKQGFGNTIYF.

The V and J genes are TRBV27 and TRBJ2-1; TRBD2 agrees at 9 bases. V trimming: 3 bases; J trimming: 4 bases; junction bases outside the gene matches: 13. This CDR3 comprises 18 residues. Germline values: CDR1 MNHEY, CDR2 SMNVEV (reference sequence). CDR3 sequence (DNA): TGTGCCAGCAGTTTTATAGGGAAGGGACTAGCTTATTACAATGAGCAGTTCTTC. This encodes CASSFIGKGLAYYNEQFF.

This rearrangement joins TRBV13 to TRBJ2-7; possibly TRBD1 for D (5 bases). The ends were cut back, 5 bases at V and 7 bases at J, with 9 bases in the middle. The CDR3 consists of 11 residues. CDR1 and CDR2 (germline): PRHDT, FYEKMQ (reference sequence). The CDR3 sequence: CASSTRDEQYF. Here the CDR3 DNA reads TGTGCCAGCAGCACCAGGGATGAGCAGTACTTC.